Following are 23 T cell receptor beta chains from one sample sequenced in a study of blood T cell repertoires in COVID-19. Assay: immunoSEQ multiplex PCR; the TCRdb copy retains only in-frame clones and omits some. Found here are approximately 220,000 clones, about 82% of them singletons; the top ten hold more than 9%. Source material: peripheral blood. These receptors all come from a woman older than 75 with acute or convalescent COVID-19.

The V and J genes are TRBV19 and TRBJ2-1, with TRBD1 matching 7 bases. Germline V CDR1 and CDR2: LNHDA, SQIVND (reference sequence). J lost 2 bases, V lost 5 bases, and 6 bases had no gene match. The CDR3 has 15 amino acids. CDR3: CASSGQGVAYNEQFF. The DNA for the CDR3 is TGTGCCAGTAGTGGGCAGGGGGTAGCCTACAATGAGCAGTTCTTC.

This clone was picked up one time. The chain uses TRBV27 and TRBJ1-6; D gene uncertain. Germline values: CDR1 MNHEY, CDR2 SMNVEV (reference sequence). Deletions cut 3 bases from V and 7 bases from J, with 4 bases between. CDR3 length: 12 residues. CDR3 DNA: TGTGCCAGCAGTTTCGAGAATTCACCCCTCCACTTT. Its translation is CASSFENSPLHF.

The DNA of the CDR3 is TGTGCCAGCAGTCCCCATAGCGGGGAAAATGGCTACACCTTC. The encoded protein is CASSPHSGENGYTF. The V and J genes are TRBV6-5 and TRBJ1-2, with D unclear. The CDR3 contains 14 residues. Germline V lookup: CDR1 MNHEY, CDR2 SVGAGI. V was shortened by 5 bases and J by 6 bases, with 16 bases between the two germline ends.

The rearrangement links TRBV7-6 to TRBJ1-2; the D gene is possibly TRBD1 (5 bases). The CDR3 covers 13 residues. V lost 2 bases and J lost 5, with 9 bases in between. CDR1 is SGHVS, CDR2 FNYEAQ, per germline. The CDR3 DNA reads as TGTGCCAGCAGCTTAAGGGAGGGGTATGGCTACACCTTC. Its protein is CASSLREGYGYTF.

The chain employs TRBV21-1 and TRBJ1-5; the D segment call TRBD1 is taken from the table without a DNA check. TRBV21-1 is a pseudogene locus. The CDR3 totals 16 residues. In DNA form, the CDR3 reads TGTGCCAGCAGCGGGGCCGATCCCACGGCAAATCAGCCCCAGCATTTT. It codes for CASSGADPTANQPQHF.

The CDR3 spells CASSPETGALNYGYTF. Here the CDR3 DNA reads TGCGCCAGCAGCCCCGAGACAGGGGCCCTTAACTATGGCTACACCTTC. The rearrangement links TRBV5-1 to TRBJ1-2; 8 bases map to TRBD1. J lost 1 base, V lost 4 bases, and 9 bases had no gene match. The germline CDR1 and CDR2 sequences are SGHRS and YFSETQ. CDR3 length: 16 amino acids.

The chain employs TRBV5-4 and TRBJ2-2; possible D gene TRBD1, 5 bases. V lost 0 bases to trimming and J lost 5 bases, with 17 bases between them. This CDR3 region has 17 residues. The germline V gene has CDR1 SGHNT and CDR2 YYREEE (reference sequence). DNA of the CDR3: TGTGCCAGCAGCTTGGGAGGCAGGGCTGTGGGTACCGGGGAGCTGTTTTTT. Translation gives CASSLGGRAVGTGELFF. Using reference TRBV5-4 and TRBJ2-2 for the parts outside the CDR3, the full variable domain is ETGVTQSPTHLIKTRGQQVTLRCSSQSGHNTVSWYQQALGQGPQFIFQYYREEENGRGNFPPRFSGLQFPNYSSELNVNALELDDSALYLCASSLGGRAVGTGELFFGEGSRLTVL.

The gene calls are TRBV7-9 and TRBJ2-5; D not certain. The CDR3 length is 14 residues. From germline, CDR1 is SEHNR and CDR2 FQNEAQ (reference sequence). The V gene lost 5 bases and the J gene lost 1 base, with 11 bases spanning the gap. CDR3 sequence (DNA): TGTGCCAGCAGCCAAATTGCTACCCAAGAGACCCAGTACTTC. This sequence encodes CASSQIATQETQYF. Complete variable domain (other parts from reference TRBV7-9 and TRBJ2-5): DTGVSQNPRHKITKRGQNVTFRCDPISEHNRLYWYRQTLGQGPEFLTYFQNEAQLEKSRLLSDRFSAERPKGSFSTLEIQRTEQGDSAMYLCASSQIATQETQYFGPGTRLLVL.

The J gene is TRBJ2-2, the V gene TRBV9; 12 positions match TRBD2. CDR1 and CDR2 from the germline V gene are SGDLS and YYNGEE. Trimming removed 5 bases from V and 6 bases from J; junction bases left unmatched: 5. The CDR3 length is 15 residues. The CDR3 protein is CASSGTSGFPGELFF. DNA for the CDR3: TGTGCCAGCAGTGGGACTAGCGGGTTCCCCGGGGAGCTGTTTTTT. Complete variable domain (other parts from reference TRBV9 and TRBJ2-2): DSGVTQTPKHLITATGQRVTLRCSPRSGDLSVYWYQQSLDQGLQFLIQYYNGEERAKGNILERFSAQQFPDLHSELNLSSLELGDSALYFCASSGTSGFPGELFFGEGSRLTVL.

This clone has a single count. CDR3 in amino acids: CASSPGTGKYSPLHF. CDR3 coding DNA: TGTGCCAGCAGCCCCGGGACAGGGAAGTATTCACCCCTCCACTTT. This chain joins TRBV11-3 and TRBJ1-6, with 9 bases lining up with TRBD1. The V and J ends lost 5 bases and 8 bases, in that order; junction bases with no gene match: 7. There are 15 residues in the CDR3. Germline V gives CDR1 SGHNT, CDR2 YENEEA.

V usage is TRBV12-3 or TRBV12-4 and J usage is TRBJ1-4; tentative D call: TRBD1 (6 bases). The CDR3 has 13 residues. V lost 4 bases, J lost 7 bases, and 10 bases lay in between. Here the CDR3 DNA reads TGTGCCAGCAGTTGGGGGCAACTTGAAAAACTGTTTTTT. Protein: CASSWGQLEKLFF.

This chain links TRBV3-1 (or the pseudogene TRBV3-2) with TRBJ2-5; 8 bases are a match to TRBD2. Germline loops: CDR1 LGHDT, CDR2 YNNKEL (reference sequence). The CDR3 spans 15 residues. V trimming: 1 base; J trimming: 3 bases; junction bases outside the gene matches: 4. CDR3 DNA sequence: TGTGCCAGCAGCCAAGCGCCAGCGGGGGAAGAGACCCAGTACTTC. It yields the protein CASSQAPAGEETQYF.

The CDR3: CASSSGTANNYGYTF. The CDR3 DNA reads TGTGCCAGCAGTTCCGGGACAGCCAATAACTATGGCTACACCTTC. The chain joins TRBV28 to TRBJ1-2; 7 positions agree with TRBD1. Germline CDR1 is MDHEN and CDR2 is SYDVKM. This CDR3 has 15 residues. The V and J ends lost 4 bases and 1 base, in that order; junction bases with no gene match: 6.

The J gene is TRBJ2-7, the V gene TRBV7-2; 9 nucleotides agree with TRBD1. V lost 2 bases to trimming and J lost 5 bases; unmatched junction nucleotides: 7. Germline V gives CDR1 SGHTA, CDR2 FQGNSA. CDR3 size: 15 residues. CDR3 residues: CASSLMGQGLDEQYF. The DNA of the CDR3 is TGTGCCAGCAGCTTAATGGGACAGGGTTTGGACGAGCAGTACTTC.

The chain recombines TRBV5-4 with TRBJ2-5; 10 nucleotides agree with TRBD2. From germline, CDR1 is SGHNT and CDR2 YYREEE (reference sequence). The CDR3 runs to 16 residues. V was clipped by 3 bases and J by 2 bases; unmatched bases: 7. The CDR3 nucleotides are TGTGCCAGCAGCTGGGCTAGCGGGAGAAGGCAAGAGACCCAGTACTTC. This gives the protein CASSWASGRRQETQYF.

This chain links TRBV7-2 with TRBJ2-7, with 7 bases identical to TRBD1. This CDR3 region has 14 residues. The V segment lost 5 bases and the J segment 4 bases; nucleotides outside the gene matches: 8. Germline V gene sequence: CDR1 SGHTA, CDR2 FQGNSA. The CDR3 spells CASSPGYRGYEQYF. CDR3 nucleotide sequence: TGTGCCAGCAGCCCCGGATACAGGGGTTACGAGCAGTACTTC.

Concerning this clone itself: The same CDR3 is also encoded by other DNA sequences in this sample. The V and J genes are TRBV11-3 and TRBJ2-3, with 9 positions matching TRBD2. J lost 3 bases, V lost 5 bases, and 3 bases had no gene match. The CDR3 has 14 residues. CDR1 is SGHNT, CDR2 YENEEA, per germline. CDR3 nucleotide sequence: TGTGCCAGCAGCCCCGGACTAGCGACAGATACGCAGTATTTT. Protein product: CASSPGLATDTQYF.

The rearrangement links TRBV3-1 (or the pseudogene TRBV3-2) to TRBJ1-5; weak D call: TRBD1 (6 bases). Per the germline V gene, CDR1 is LGHDT and CDR2 is YNNKEL (reference sequence). This CDR3 spans 14 amino acids. Trimming cost V 3 bases and J 9 bases, with 15 bases left between them. The CDR3 nucleotides read TGTGCCAGCAGCCAGGGGACATCCCTTGGGCCCCAGCATTTT. Amino acid sequence: CASSQGTSLGPQHF.

The CDR3 reads CASSLASAGAYNEQFF. For the CDR3, the DNA is TGTGCCAGCAGCTTAGCTTCGGCGGGGGCCTACAATGAGCAGTTCTTC. The rearrangement joins TRBV7-2 to TRBJ2-1; TRBD2 matches 7 bases. Germline V lookup: CDR1 SGHTA, CDR2 FQGNSA. This CDR3 is 16 amino acids long. The trim removed 0 bases at V and 2 bases at J, leaving 4 bases unmatched.

The genes are TRBV11-1 and TRBJ2-3; TRBD2 matches at 8 bases. The CDR3 spans 15 residues. The V and J ends lost 3 bases and 1 base, in that order; junction bases with no gene match: 3. From germline, CDR1 is SGHAT and CDR2 FQDESV (reference sequence). CDR3 protein: CASSLWREGTDTQYF. For the CDR3, the DNA is TGTGCCAGCAGCTTGTGGCGGGAGGGCACAGATACGCAGTATTTT.

The chain recombines TRBV28 with TRBJ1-1; 9 bases match TRBD1. Germline V gives CDR1 MDHEN, CDR2 SYDVKM. With 1 base clipped from V and 6 bases from J, the junction kept 6 bases outside the gene matches. The CDR3 covers 15 residues. The CDR3 DNA sequence: TGTGCCAGCAGTTTATACCCTACAGGGGGCGCTGAAGCTTTCTTT. This translates into CASSLYPTGGAEAFF.

This chain joins TRBV7-3 and TRBJ2-1, with D perhaps matching TRBD2 (6 bases). Germline-derived CDR1 and CDR2 are SGHTA and FQGTGA. CDR3 length: 15 residues. The V and J ends lost 5 bases and 2 bases respectively, with 13 bases between them. DNA of the CDR3: TGTGCCAGCAGCCTTGACACGGGGGCCTACAATGAGCAGTTCTTC. This translates into CASSLDTGAYNEQFF.

A single count supports this clone. The chain carries TRBV11-3 and TRBJ2-7; D not certain. CDR3 length equals 13 residues. V gave up 7 bases and J gave up 0 bases, with 10 bases separating them. Germline values: CDR1 SGHNT, CDR2 YENEEA. This chain's CDR3 is CASMSGYSYEQYF. In DNA, the CDR3 is TGTGCCAGCATGTCCGGGTACTCCTACGAGCAGTACTTC. Based on the CDR3 plus reference TRBV11-3 and TRBJ2-7, the full variable domain is EAGVVQSPRYKIIEKKQPVAFWCNPISGHNTLYWYLQNLGQGPELLIRYENEEAVDDSQLPKDRFSAERLKGVDSTLKIQPAELGDSAVYLCASMSGYSYEQYFGPGTRLTVT.